The source of this T cell receptor (beta chain) is a study of shared clonotypes between healthy human individuals. V lost 2 bases, J lost 1 base, and 2 bases stayed unmatched. CDR1 MNHEY and CDR2 SVGAGI come from the germline V gene. The CDR3 consists of 14 residues. The assay used deep level. Libraries were prepared by immunoSEQ multiplex PCR; TCRdb keeps only in-frame clonotypes and omits some of them. The sample shows over a million clones, roughly 80% of them seen only once. The sample holds one count of this clone. This chain joins TRBV6-5 and TRBJ2-7, with TRBD1 matching over 7 bases. The TCR originated in a young man in good health. The sample consisted of memory CD4+ T cells sorted from blood. This sample's subset: CD45RA-negative fraction. This CDR3 is CASSYRTGSYEQYF. For the CDR3, the DNA is TGTGCCAGCAGTTACCGGACAGGATCCTACGAGCAGTACTTC.